This T cell receptor beta chain was documented in a study of blood T cell repertoires in COVID-19. On the study more broadly: The cDNA or gDNA used as material had been derived from T cells, B-cell-depleted T cells, or PBMCs.

The assay was immunoSEQ multiplex PCR, and TCRdb's table has in-frame clones only and misses some. This sample has roughly 250,000 clones; around 88% occur once, and the top ten carry more than 1%. CDR3 size: 12 residues. V shed 1 base and J shed 7 bases, with 7 bases lying between them. The germline V gene has CDR1 SEHNR and CDR2 FQNEAQ (reference sequence). The age range of participants was 18 to 89 years, with residence in about 25 US areas. Sequencing was done on a sample of PBMCs or T cells enriched from blood (not recorded which). The receptor was derived from a woman between 40 and 55 years old with acute COVID-19. The chain uses TRBV7-9 and TRBJ1-2; tentatively, D is TRBD1 (6 bases). The CDR3 loop reads CASSLDRAGYTF. As DNA, the CDR3 is TGTGCCAGCAGCTTAGACAGGGCTGGCTACACCTTC. The full variable domain, with the rest looked up from reference TRBV7-9 and TRBJ1-2, is DTGVSQNPRHKITKRGQNVTFRCDPISEHNRLYWYRQTLGQGPEFLTYFQNEAQLEKSRLLSDRFSAERPKGSFSTLEIQRTEQGDSAMYLCASSLDRAGYTFGSGTRLTVV.